This note documents a single T cell receptor beta chain sequence. Germline lookup yields CDR1 MGHRA and CDR2 YSYEKL. This CDR3 is built from 17 residues. V shed 1 base and J 1 base; nucleotides not matched to a gene: 7. This entry is derived from a study of molecular identifiers for immune sequencing clone quantification. MiXCR, applied by TCRdb to the PCR reads, yields one record per CDR3 protein. This table holds about 98,000 distinct CDR3 sequences, under 40% found once. Sequences were obtained from naive CD8+ T cells from blood, with Jurkat cell RNA spiked in. The sample's subset: FACS-sorted CD8+CD4-CCR7+CD45RA+ naive T cells. The chain carries TRBV4-1 and TRBJ2-5, with 9 positions matching TRBD1. This clonotype was obtained from a human donor in good health. Some libraries in this study had Jurkat cell RNA spiked in. The CDR3 DNA follows: TGCGCCAGCAGCCAAGTATCCGGGACAGGGCGCCAAGAGACCCAGTACTTC. Its translation is CASSQVSGTGRQETQYF.